This T cell receptor (beta chain) was sequenced for a study of blood T cell repertoires in COVID-19. Study-level background: PBMCs, B-cell-depleted T cells, or T cells were the source of the cDNA or gDNA that made up the material.

How the authors handled the data: Estimates of nucleated cell counts were drawn from the amplification of reference gene primers. TCRdb keeps only in-frame clones here, not all; method: immunoSEQ multiplex PCR. D and trimming come from the DNA, and the V and J calls and clone size come from that table. The sample gives about 480,000 clones, about 89% of which show up once; about 8.2% is in the top ten. Looked up from germline, CDR1 is SEHNR and CDR2 is FQNEAQ (reference sequence). The CDR3 is made up of 12 amino acids. V lost 5 bases to trimming and J lost 4 bases, with 9 bases between them. The chain recombines TRBV7-9 with TRBJ2-7; no firm D call. The sample comprised peripheral blood. This clonotype was obtained from a woman aged 45-65 years with COVID-19, enrolled during active disease. CDR3 sequence: CASSVAGYEQYF. The DNA for the CDR3 is TGTGCCAGCAGCGTCGCAGGATACGAGCAGTACTTC. Drawing the rest from reference TRBV7-9 and TRBJ2-7, the complete variable domain is DTGVSQNPRHKITKRGQNVTFRCDPISEHNRLYWYRQTLGQGPEFLTYFQNEAQLEKSRLLSDRFSAERPKGSFSTLEIQRTEQGDSAMYLCASSVAGYEQYFGPGTRLTVT.